This T cell receptor (beta chain) was captured by sequencing in a study of cytomegalovirus exposure and HLA in healthy donors. Looking at the study overall: A subsequent analysis reported that the roughly 120 validation repertoires were produced on the same platform that had also been used for the 600 to 800 first-cohort repertoires.

Clones were read by immunoSEQ multiplex PCR, and TCRdb kept only the in-frame ones, dropping some. This sample has 130,000 or so clones, with roughly 86% found just once. A remark on this clone: What it recognizes is unknown.

The CDR3 is 13 residues long. Trimming removed 5 bases from V and 3 bases from J, with 10 bases in between. Germline V gene lookup returns CDR1 MNHEY and CDR2 SVGAGI. Study-level findings and limits: Investigators reported more than 150 TCR beta chains as tied to cytomegalovirus. Reportedly, cytomegalovirus status was diagnosed with high sensitivity and specificity.

This TCR was recovered from a young man in good health and CMV-seronegative. The chain links TRBV6-5 to TRBJ1-2; TRBD1 is a possible D gene (5 bases). The sequencing sample was made of PBMCs. The CDR3 loop is CASSKGFYYGYTF. In DNA form, the CDR3 reads TGTGCCAGCAGTAAGGGGTTTTACTATGGCTACACCTTC.